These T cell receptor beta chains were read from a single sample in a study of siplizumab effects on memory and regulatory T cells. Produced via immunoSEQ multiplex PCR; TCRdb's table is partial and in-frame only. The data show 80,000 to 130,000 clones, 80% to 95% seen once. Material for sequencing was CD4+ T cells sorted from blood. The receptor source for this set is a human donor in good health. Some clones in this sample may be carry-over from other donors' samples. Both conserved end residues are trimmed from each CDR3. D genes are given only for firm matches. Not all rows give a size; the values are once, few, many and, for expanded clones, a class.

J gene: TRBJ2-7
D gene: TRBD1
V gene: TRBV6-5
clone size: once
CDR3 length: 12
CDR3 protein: ASSYWTGSYEQY

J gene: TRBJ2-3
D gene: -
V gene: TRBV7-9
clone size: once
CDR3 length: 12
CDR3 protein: ASTSSGATDTQY

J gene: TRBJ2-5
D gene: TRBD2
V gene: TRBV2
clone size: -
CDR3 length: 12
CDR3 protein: AGNGRAFSETQY

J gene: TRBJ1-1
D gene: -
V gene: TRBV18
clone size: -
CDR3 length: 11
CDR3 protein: ASSPPPGPEAF

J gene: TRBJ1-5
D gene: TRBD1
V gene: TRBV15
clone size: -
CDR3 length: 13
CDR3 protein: ATMQGRQGLQPQH

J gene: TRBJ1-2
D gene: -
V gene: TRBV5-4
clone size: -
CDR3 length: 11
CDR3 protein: ASRFDEIDGYT

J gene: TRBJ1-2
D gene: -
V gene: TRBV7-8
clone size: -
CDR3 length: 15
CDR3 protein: ASSPKVGTATNYGYT

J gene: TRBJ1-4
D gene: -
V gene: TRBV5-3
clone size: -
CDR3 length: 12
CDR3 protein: ARRPQGTNEKLF

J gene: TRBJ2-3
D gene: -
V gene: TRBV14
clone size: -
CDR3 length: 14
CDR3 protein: ARNSPDGLGTDTQY

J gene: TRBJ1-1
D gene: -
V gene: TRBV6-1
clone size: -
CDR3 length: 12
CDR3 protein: ASSVDLGSTEAF

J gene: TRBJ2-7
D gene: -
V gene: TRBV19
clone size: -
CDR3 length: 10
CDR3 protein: ASSRRGYEQY

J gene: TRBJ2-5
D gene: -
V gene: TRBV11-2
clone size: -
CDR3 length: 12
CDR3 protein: ASSLSLATETQY

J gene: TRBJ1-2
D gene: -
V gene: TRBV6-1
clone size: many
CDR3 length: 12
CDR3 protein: ASSKNIQGHGYT

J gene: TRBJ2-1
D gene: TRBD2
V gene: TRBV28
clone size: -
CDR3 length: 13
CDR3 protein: ASTRGLDTYNEQF

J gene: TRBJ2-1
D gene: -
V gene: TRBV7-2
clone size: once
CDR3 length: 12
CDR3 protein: ASTRDSRINEQF

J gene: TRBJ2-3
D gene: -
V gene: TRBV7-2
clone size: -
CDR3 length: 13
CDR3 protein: ASSLSIARTDTQY

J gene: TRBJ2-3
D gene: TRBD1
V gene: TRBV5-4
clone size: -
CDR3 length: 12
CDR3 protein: ASSATGGTDTQY

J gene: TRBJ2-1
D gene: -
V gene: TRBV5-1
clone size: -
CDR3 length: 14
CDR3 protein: ASSLGQPATYNEQF

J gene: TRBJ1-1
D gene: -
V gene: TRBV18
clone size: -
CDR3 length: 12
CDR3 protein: ASSAGVGNTEAF

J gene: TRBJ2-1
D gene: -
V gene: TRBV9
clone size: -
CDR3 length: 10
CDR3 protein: ASSVQGDLQF

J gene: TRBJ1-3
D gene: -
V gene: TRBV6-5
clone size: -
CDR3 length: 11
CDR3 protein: ASSLRGGNTIY

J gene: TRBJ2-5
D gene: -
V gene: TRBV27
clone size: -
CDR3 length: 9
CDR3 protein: ASSHQETQY